This TCR beta chain was obtained from a study of T-cell reconstitution after alpha-beta-depleted transplantation in children. The study, taken as a whole, reports: Surviving recipient T cells and intrathymic progenitors accounted for some patients' high TCRbeta diversity at day 60. Reportedly, only several hundred clones from non-depleted graft cells drove alpha-beta T-cell counts at about two months. One year after transplant, T-cell counts and diversity came mostly from newly produced T cells.

Unique molecular identifiers featured in how the TCRbeta library was prepared. TCRdb re-analysed the PCR reads in MiXCR, keeping a single row per CDR3 protein. The sample shows about 980,000 distinct CDR3 sequences, roughly 29% of them seen only once. This CDR3 contains 15 residues. V shed 3 bases and J shed 7 bases, with 17 bases lying between them. Germline CDR1 and CDR2: SGHRS and YFSETQ. As for this clonotype: Its target is not known.

The sample here was PBMCs, mostly from graft donor cells, taken 360 days after TCRalphabeta/CD19-depleted stem cell transplant. V usage is TRBV5-1 and J usage is TRBJ2-1, with D perhaps assigned TRBD1 or TRBD2 (6 bases each). This TCR was recovered from a boy under two years old who had a stem cell transplant for SCID, so the T cells may come from the graft donor. In DNA form, the CDR3 reads TGCGCCAGCAGCTATATGGGGGGCTGGTCTAATGAGCAGTTCTTC. It translates to CASSYMGGWSNEQFF.